This TCR beta chain was documented in a study of lung T cells in sarcoidosis with Löfgren's syndrome. Study overall: In sarcoidosis, CD4+ T cells accumulate in bronchoalveolar lavage fluid. Study conclusions and caveats: In alpha-beta pairs, TRAV12-1 favored TRBV2, and their CDR3s were homologous.

TCRdb passed the reads through MiXCR, listing each CDR3 protein once. The data hold some 20,000 distinct CDR3 sequences, with less than 25% observed a single time. This clonotype was found a few times. Its target is not known. Unmatched junction bases numbered 1, after V lost 6 bases and J lost 1 base. The CDR3 contains 13 residues. The germline gives CDR1 SQVTM, CDR2 ANQGSEA. The rearrangement uses TRBV29-1 and TRBJ2-7; TRBD1 aligns across 12 bases. The source material was CD4+ T cells from PBMCs. The TCR was taken from a human donor with sarcoidosis (Löfgren's syndrome or another form), or a control subject (not recorded which). In DNA form, the CDR3 reads TGCAGCGTGGGACAGGGGGCATCCTACGAGCAGTACTTC. Residues: CSVGQGASYEQYF.